The entry that follows covers one T cell receptor (beta chain) sequence. What it binds is not known. This entry comes from a study of cytomegalovirus exposure and HLA in healthy donors. V was clipped by 5 bases and J by 0 bases, with 7 bases between them. The CDR3 extends over 13 amino acids. Germline V gene lookup returns CDR1 SEHNR and CDR2 FQNEAQ (reference sequence). Study observations and caveats: Sequencing likely produced, as an artifact, a cluster of highly shared sequence variants.

This PCR relied on a set of 60 Vbeta primers and 13 Jbeta primers. TCRdb's copy holds only in-frame clones and misses some; the assay was immunoSEQ multiplex PCR. This table holds over 150,000 clones, 87% found once. The source material was PBMCs. The sequence derives from a woman in her thirties in good health and CMV-seronegative. This chain connects TRBV7-9 to TRBJ1-1; D ambiguous. The CDR3 DNA sequence: TGTGCCAGCAGCCCTAGCCTGAACACTGAAGCTTTCTTT. It encodes CASSPSLNTEAFF.